A single sample is the source of the 14 T cell receptor beta chains below, sequenced in a study of control samples from healthy donors and cancer patients. Produced via immunoSEQ multiplex PCR; TCRdb's table is partial and in-frame only. This table holds about 89,000 clones, 85% to 90% found once. Sample: blood. The receptors derive from a woman aged 40-49 years in good health.

The sample holds one count of this clone. The chain has TRBV6-1 and TRBJ2-3; 11 bases fit TRBD1. The CDR3 is 16 amino acids. Germline values: CDR1 MNHNS, CDR2 SASEGT. Unmatched junction bases numbered 5, after V lost 3 bases and J lost 3 bases. The CDR3 here is CASSDWRDRGTDTQYF. CDR3 in DNA: TGTGCCAGCAGTGATTGGCGGGACAGGGGGACAGATACGCAGTATTTT.

J is TRBJ1-2 and V is TRBV21-1. TRBV21-1 counts as a pseudogene. The CDR3 consists of 17 residues. The CDR3 loop is CAIPLGGEFAGEDGYTF. CDR3 DNA sequence: TGTGCCATCCCGTTAGGGGGGGAATTTGCAGGGGAGGATGGCTACACCTTC.

The chain has TRBV6-1 and TRBJ2-7; no firm D call. The germline gives CDR1 MNHNS, CDR2 SASEGT. V was pared by 2 bases and J by 2 bases, with 13 bases between. This CDR3 has 15 residues. The CDR3, as DNA: TGTGCCAGCAGTGAACCGGGCCACGTACCCTACGAGCAGTACTTC. This gives the protein CASSEPGHVPYEQYF.

The rearrangement links TRBV27 to TRBJ2-3; D not certain. CDR1 and CDR2 (germline): MNHEY, SMNVEV (reference sequence). The length of the CDR3 is 16 residues. Trimming removed 8 bases from V and 4 bases from J, with 22 bases in between. This CDR3 reads CASSRLQTGSPDTQYF. The CDR3 DNA reads as TGTGCCAGCTCGAGGCTCCAAACCGGGTCTCCAGATACGCAGTATTTT.

This sequence joins TRBV11-3 and TRBJ2-1; the match to TRBD1 covers 8 bases. Germline-derived CDR1 and CDR2 are SGHNT and YENEEA. The CDR3 is 15 residues long. With 5 bases clipped from V and 9 bases from J, the junction kept 12 bases outside the gene matches. Here the CDR3 reads CASSTGGTRGIEQFF. The CDR3 DNA sequence: TGTGCCAGCAGCACAGGGGGTACTAGAGGGATTGAGCAGTTCTTC.

V and J are TRBV5-5 and TRBJ1-6; D not resolved. Deletions cut 0 bases from V and 3 bases from J, with 13 bases between. The CDR3 runs to 17 residues. Per germline, CDR1 SGHKS and CDR2 YYEKEE (reference sequence). The CDR3 DNA reads TGTGCCAGCAGCTTGGAATGGGGATCGGGCTATAATTCACCCCTCCACTTT. Translated, it gives CASSLEWGSGYNSPLHF.

The rearrangement links TRBV24-1 to TRBJ1-1; D is unclear. V was cut by 1 base and J by 4 bases, with 3 bases left in between. The CDR3 consists of 12 residues. Germline V gene sequence: CDR1 KGHDR, CDR2 SFDVKD. The CDR3 region has the DNA TGTGCCACCAGTGATTTTGGCACTGAAGCTTTCTTT. Its translation: CATSDFGTEAFF.

In this sample, this clone turned up a few times. CDR3 DNA: TGCGCCAGCAGCCAAAAAACAAGGACATCTCAAGAGACCCAGTACTTC. Protein sequence: CASSQKTRTSQETQYF. The chain employs TRBV4-1 and TRBJ2-5, with D perhaps matching TRBD1 (5 bases). The CDR3 consists of 16 residues. V dropped 2 bases and J dropped 2 bases, with 15 bases sitting between them. Germline V gives CDR1 MGHRA, CDR2 YSYEKL.

The gene calls are TRBV27 and TRBJ2-7; D assignment may be TRBD1 or TRBD2 (5 bases each). The CDR3 extends over 14 amino acids. With 2 bases removed from V and 3 bases from J, the gap between germline ends came to 11 bases. Germline assignment: CDR1 MNHEY and CDR2 SMNVEV (reference sequence). The CDR3 protein is CASSLRDGLYEQYF. The DNA for the CDR3 is TGTGCCAGCAGTTTACGGGACGGACTCTACGAGCAGTACTTC.

The V gene is TRBV15, the J gene TRBJ2-5; D remains unclear. V gave up 0 bases and J gave up 2 bases, with 4 bases separating them. CDR1 is LNHNV and CDR2 is YYDKDF in the germline V gene (reference sequence). This CDR3 is built from 13 residues. CDR3 region: CATSRDTQETQYF. In DNA, the CDR3 is TGTGCCACCAGCAGAGATACGCAAGAGACCCAGTACTTC.

The rearrangement joins TRBV2 to TRBJ2-3, with D hard to call. Between the trimmed V and J ends, which lost 1 base and 4 bases, there was a span of 6 bases. Germline V gene lookup returns CDR1 SNHLY and CDR2 FYNNEI. The length of the CDR3 is 13 residues. CDR3 sequence reads: CASSEGGPDTQYF. DNA for the CDR3: TGTGCCAGCAGTGAAGGGGGTCCAGATACGCAGTATTTT.

The V and J genes are TRBV7-2 and TRBJ2-7; D is uncertain. This CDR3 is built from 13 residues. Per the germline V gene, CDR1 is SGHTA and CDR2 is FQGNSA. V was cut by 5 bases and J by 4 bases, with 12 bases left in between. For the CDR3, the DNA is TGTGCCAGCAGCCACTCGCCCTCTTACGAGCAGTACTTC. Protein product: CASSHSPSYEQYF.

V usage is TRBV12-3 or TRBV12-4 and J usage is TRBJ1-1, with unresolved D. V was clipped by 4 bases and J by 5 bases, with 11 bases between them. The CDR3 loop spans 13 amino acids. The CDR3 region is CASSSLRSTEAFF. For the CDR3, the DNA is TGTGCCAGCAGTTCCCTCAGAAGTACTGAAGCTTTCTTT.

The chain has TRBV6-5 and TRBJ2-6; D ambiguous. Trimming removed 2 bases from V and 3 bases from J, with 5 bases in between. The V gene's germline CDR1 is MNHEY and CDR2 SVGAGI. The CDR3 sequence is 14 residues long. This CDR3 reads CASSYGLGANVLTF. The CDR3 DNA reads as TGTGCCAGCAGTTACGGGCTTGGGGCCAACGTCCTGACTTTC.